This TCR beta chain is from a study of T cells after yellow fever vaccination. TCRdb recomputed calls from the 5' RACE reads with MiXCR, one row per CDR3 protein. The sample has 100,000 to 150,000 distinct CDR3 sequences; approximately 14% are singletons. In its sample, this clonotype was seen a few times. Trimming stripped 1 base from V and 3 bases from J, with 9 bases between. The CDR3 sequence is 14 residues long. Germline V gene data show CDR1 as SGHVS and CDR2 as FQNEAQ. This sequence was found in a young man who received the YFV17D yellow fever vaccine. The V call is TRBV7-8, the J call TRBJ1-2; D is unresolved. The sample in question was CD8+ T cells sorted from PBMCs, obtained 5 days after the yellow fever booster vaccination. The CDR3 DNA is TGTGCCAGCAGCTTAGGGGCGGGATACTATGGCTACACCTTC. Its protein is CASSLGAGYYGYTF.